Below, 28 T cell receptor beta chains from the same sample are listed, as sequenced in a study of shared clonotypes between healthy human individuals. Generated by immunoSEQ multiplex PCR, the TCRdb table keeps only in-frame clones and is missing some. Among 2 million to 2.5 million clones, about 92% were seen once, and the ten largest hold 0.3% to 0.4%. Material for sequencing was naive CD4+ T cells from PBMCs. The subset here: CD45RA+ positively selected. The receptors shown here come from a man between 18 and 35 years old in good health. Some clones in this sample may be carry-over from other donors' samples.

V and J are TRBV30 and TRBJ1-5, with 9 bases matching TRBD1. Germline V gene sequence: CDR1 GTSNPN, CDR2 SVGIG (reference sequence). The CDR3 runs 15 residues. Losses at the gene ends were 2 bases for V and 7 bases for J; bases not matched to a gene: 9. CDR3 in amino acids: CAWSLGTGFYQPQHF. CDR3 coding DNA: TGTGCCTGGAGTCTCGGGACAGGGTTCTACCAGCCCCAGCATTTT.

CDR3 nucleotides: TGTGCCAGCAGTTCCCCCGGGACGAATGGCTACACCTTC. As protein: CASSSPGTNGYTF. The rearrangement links TRBV6-5 to TRBJ1-2; weak D call: TRBD1 (5 bases). The CDR3 consists of 13 residues. Germline V gives CDR1 MNHEY, CDR2 SVGAGI. V lost 4 bases and J lost 6, with 12 bases in between.

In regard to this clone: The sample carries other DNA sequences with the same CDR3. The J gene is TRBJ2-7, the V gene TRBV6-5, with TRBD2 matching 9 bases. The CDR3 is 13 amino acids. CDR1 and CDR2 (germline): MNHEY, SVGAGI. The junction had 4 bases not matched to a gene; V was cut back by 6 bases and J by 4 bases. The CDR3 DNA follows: TGTGCCAGCAGCAGGACTAGCGCGTACGAGCAGTACTTC. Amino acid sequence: CASSRTSAYEQYF.

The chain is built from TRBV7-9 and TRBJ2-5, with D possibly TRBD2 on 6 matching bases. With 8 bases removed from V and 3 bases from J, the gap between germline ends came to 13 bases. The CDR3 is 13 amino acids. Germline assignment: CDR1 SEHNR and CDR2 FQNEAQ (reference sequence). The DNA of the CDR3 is TGTGCCAGCGCCGCGAGGAGGGAAGAGACCCAGTACTTC. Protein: CASAARREETQYF.

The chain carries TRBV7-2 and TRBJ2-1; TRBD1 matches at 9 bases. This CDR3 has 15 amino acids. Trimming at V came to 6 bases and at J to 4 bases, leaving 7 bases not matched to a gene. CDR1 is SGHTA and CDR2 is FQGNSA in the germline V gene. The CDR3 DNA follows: TGTGCCAGCAGTTCTCAGGGACAGGGATACAATGAGCAGTTCTTC. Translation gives CASSSQGQGYNEQFF.

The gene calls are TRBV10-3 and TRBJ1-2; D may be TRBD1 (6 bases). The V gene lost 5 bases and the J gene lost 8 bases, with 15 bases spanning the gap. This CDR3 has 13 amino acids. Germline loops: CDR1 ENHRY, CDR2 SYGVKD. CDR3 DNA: TGTGCCATCAGTTCGGGGACACCTCAGGGCTACACCTTC. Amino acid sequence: CAISSGTPQGYTF.

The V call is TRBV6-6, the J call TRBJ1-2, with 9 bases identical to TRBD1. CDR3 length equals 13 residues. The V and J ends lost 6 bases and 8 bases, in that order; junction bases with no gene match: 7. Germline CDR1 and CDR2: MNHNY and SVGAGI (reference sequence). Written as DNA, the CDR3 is TGTGCCAGCAGAACCGGACAGGGGAGCGGCTACACCTTC. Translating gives CASRTGQGSGYTF.

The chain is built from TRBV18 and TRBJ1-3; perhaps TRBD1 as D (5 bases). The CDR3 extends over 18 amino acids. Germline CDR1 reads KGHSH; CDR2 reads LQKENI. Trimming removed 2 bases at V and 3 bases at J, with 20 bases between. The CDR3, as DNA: TGTGCCAGCTCACCAAGCCCAAAACAGGCGGCAGGTGGAAACACCATATATTTT. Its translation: CASSPSPKQAAGGNTIYF.

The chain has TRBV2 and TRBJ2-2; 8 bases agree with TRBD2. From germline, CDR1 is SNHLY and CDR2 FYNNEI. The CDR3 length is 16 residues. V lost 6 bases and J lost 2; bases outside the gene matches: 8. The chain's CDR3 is CASSLLSGSNTGELFF. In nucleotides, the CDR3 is TGTGCCAGCAGCCTCTTGAGCGGGAGTAACACCGGGGAGCTGTTTTTT.

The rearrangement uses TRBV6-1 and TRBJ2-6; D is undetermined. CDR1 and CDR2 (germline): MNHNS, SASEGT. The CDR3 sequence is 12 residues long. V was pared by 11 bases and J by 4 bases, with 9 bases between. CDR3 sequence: CAAARGANVLTF. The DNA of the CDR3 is TGTGCCGCGGCCAGGGGGGCCAACGTCCTGACTTTC.

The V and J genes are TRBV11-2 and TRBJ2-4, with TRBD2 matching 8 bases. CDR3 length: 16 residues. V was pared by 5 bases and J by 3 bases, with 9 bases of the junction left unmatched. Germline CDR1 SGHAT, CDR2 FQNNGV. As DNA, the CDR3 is TGTGCCAGCAGCCCGGTAGCGGCGGGGGGCAAAAACATTCAGTACTTC. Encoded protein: CASSPVAAGGKNIQYF.

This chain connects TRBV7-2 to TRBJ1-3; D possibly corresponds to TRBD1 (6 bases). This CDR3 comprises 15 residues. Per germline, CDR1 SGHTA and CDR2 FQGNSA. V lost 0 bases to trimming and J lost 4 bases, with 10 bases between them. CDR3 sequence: CASSLALTGGNTIYF. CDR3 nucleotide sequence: TGTGCCAGCAGCTTAGCACTGACAGGAGGAAACACCATATATTTT.

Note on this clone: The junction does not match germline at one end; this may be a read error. DNA of the CDR3: TGTGCCAGCAGCTCGACAGGTTTGAGGGGTAAGGACTTC. This gives the protein CASSSTGLRGKDF. V is TRBV5-5 and J is TRBJ2-7, with D tentatively TRBD1 (6 bases). The CDR3 extends over 13 amino acids. The germline V gene encodes CDR1 SGHKS and CDR2 YYEKEE (reference sequence).

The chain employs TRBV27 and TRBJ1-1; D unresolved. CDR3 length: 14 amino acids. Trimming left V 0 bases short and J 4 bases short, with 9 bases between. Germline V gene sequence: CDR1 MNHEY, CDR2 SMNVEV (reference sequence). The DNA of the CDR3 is TGTGCCAGCAGTTTATCCCGGGGAGGCACTGAAGCTTTCTTT. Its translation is CASSLSRGGTEAFF.

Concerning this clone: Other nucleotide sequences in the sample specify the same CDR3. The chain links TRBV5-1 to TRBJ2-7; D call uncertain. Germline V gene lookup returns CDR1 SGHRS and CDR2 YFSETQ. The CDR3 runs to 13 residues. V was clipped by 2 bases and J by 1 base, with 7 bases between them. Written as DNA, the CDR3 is TGCGCCAGCAGCTTAGTGGGTTCCTACGAGCAGTACTTC. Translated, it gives CASSLVGSYEQYF.

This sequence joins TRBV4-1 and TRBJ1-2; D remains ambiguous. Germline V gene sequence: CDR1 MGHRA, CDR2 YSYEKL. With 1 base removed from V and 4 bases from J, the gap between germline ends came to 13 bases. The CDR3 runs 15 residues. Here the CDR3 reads CASSQGRQETYGYTF. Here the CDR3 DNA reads TGCGCCAGCAGCCAAGGGCGGCAGGAGACCTATGGCTACACCTTC.

The CDR3 region has the DNA TGTGCCAGCAGTCAGAGGGGTGGTATCAATGAGCAGTTCTTC. Amino acid sequence: CASSQRGGINEQFF. The chain carries TRBV28 and TRBJ2-1; the D gene could be TRBD1 or TRBD2 (5 bases each). Trimming removed 5 bases from V and 6 bases from J, with 14 bases in between. Germline V gives CDR1 MDHEN, CDR2 SYDVKM. This CDR3 has 14 residues.

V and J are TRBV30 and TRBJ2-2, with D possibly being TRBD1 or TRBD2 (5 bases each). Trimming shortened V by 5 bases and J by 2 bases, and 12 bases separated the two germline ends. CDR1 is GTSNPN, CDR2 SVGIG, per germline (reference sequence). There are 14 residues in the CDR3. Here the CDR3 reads CAWEGETNTGELFF. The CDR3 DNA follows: TGTGCCTGGGAAGGGGAGACTAACACCGGGGAGCTGTTTTTT.

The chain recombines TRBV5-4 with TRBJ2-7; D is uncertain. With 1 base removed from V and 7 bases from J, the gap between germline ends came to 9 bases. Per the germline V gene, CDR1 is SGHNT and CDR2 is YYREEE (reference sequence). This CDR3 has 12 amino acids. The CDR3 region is CASSLPRKEQYF. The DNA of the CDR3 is TGTGCCAGCAGCTTGCCTAGGAAGGAGCAGTACTTC.

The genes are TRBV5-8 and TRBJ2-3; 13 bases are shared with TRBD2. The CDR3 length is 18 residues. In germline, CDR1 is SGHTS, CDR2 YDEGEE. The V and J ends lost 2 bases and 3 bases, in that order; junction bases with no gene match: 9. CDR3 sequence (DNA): TGTGCCAGCAGCTTCATAACTAGCGGGAGGGCCGGGACAGATACGCAGTATTTT. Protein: CASSFITSGRAGTDTQYF.

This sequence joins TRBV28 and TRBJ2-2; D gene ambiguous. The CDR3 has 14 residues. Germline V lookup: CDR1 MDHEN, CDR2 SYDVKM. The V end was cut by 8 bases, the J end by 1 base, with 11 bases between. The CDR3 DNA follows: TGTGCCAGCGTCACAGATTTGAACACCGGGGAGCTGTTTTTT. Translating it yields CASVTDLNTGELFF.

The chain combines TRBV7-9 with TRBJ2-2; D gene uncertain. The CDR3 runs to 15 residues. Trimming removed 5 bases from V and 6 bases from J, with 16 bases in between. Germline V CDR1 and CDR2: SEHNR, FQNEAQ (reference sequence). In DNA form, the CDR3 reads TGTGCCAGCAGCCCCGGCTCATATGCCCCCGGGGAGCTGTTTTTT. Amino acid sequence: CASSPGSYAPGELFF.

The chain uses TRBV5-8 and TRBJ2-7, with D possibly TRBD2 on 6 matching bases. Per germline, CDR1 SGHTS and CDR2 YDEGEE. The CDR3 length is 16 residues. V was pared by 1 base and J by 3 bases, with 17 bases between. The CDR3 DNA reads TGTGCCAGCAGCTTGCTCGGGCGCGGGGCGAGCTACGAGCAGTACTTC. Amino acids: CASSLLGRGASYEQYF.

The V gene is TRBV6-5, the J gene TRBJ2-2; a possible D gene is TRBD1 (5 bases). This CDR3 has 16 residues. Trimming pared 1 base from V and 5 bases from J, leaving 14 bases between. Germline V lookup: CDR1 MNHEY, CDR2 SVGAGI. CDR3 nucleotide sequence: TGTGCCAGCAGTTACTGGCAGGGCGTAGAGACCGGGGAGCTGTTTTTT. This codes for CASSYWQGVETGELFF.

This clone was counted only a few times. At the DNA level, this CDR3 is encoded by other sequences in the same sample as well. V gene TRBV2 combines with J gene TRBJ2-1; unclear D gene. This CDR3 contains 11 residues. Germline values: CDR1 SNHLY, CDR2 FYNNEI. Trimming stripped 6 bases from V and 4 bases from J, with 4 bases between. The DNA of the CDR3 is TGTGCCAGCAGCGGATACAATGAGCAGTTCTTC. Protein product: CASSGYNEQFF.

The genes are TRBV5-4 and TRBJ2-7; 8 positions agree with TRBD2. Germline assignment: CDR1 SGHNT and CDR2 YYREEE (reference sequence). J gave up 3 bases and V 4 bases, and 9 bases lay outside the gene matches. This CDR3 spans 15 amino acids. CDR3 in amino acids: CASSTGLAGSYEQYF. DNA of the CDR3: TGTGCCAGCAGCACCGGACTAGCCGGGAGCTACGAGCAGTACTTC.

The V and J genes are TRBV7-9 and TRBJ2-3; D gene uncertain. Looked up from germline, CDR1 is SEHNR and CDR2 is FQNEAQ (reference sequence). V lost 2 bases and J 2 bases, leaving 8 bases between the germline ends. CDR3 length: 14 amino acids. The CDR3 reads CASSLFKTTDTQYF. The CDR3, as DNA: TGTGCCAGCAGCTTATTTAAAACCACAGATACGCAGTATTTT.

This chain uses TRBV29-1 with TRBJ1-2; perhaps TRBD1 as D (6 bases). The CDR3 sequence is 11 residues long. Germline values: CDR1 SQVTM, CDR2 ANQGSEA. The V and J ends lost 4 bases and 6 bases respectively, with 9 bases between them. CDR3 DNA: TGCAGCGTTGGGCCAGGGGATGGCTACACCTTC. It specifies CSVGPGDGYTF.